This T cell receptor beta chain derives from a study of blood T cell repertoires in COVID-19. For the study at large: Acute and convalescent COVID-19 specimens originated in the United States, Italy and Spain. Nucleic acid was either cDNA or gDNA, and it came from T cells, B-cell-depleted T cells, or PBMCs.

The CDR3 is 16 amino acids. The V and J ends lost 1 base and 4 bases, in that order; junction bases with no gene match: 4. In germline, CDR1 is SEHNR, CDR2 FQNEAQ (reference sequence). Some clones are missing from TCRdb's copy, which holds only in-frame ones; the method was immunoSEQ multiplex PCR. Among hundreds of thousands of clones listed, approximately 91% were seen once. This clone was found once. Participants spanned ages about 18 to 95 years and resided in 20 to 30 US areas. The chain has TRBV7-9 and TRBJ2-5; 12 nucleotides match TRBD2. The receptor comes from a woman between 40 and 55 years old who had recovered from COVID-19. Sequencing was performed on PBMCs or T cells enriched from blood (not recorded which). The CDR3, as DNA: TGTGCCAGCAGCTTAGAACTAGCGGGGGGAAGAGAGACCCAGTACTTC. As protein: CASSLELAGGRETQYF.